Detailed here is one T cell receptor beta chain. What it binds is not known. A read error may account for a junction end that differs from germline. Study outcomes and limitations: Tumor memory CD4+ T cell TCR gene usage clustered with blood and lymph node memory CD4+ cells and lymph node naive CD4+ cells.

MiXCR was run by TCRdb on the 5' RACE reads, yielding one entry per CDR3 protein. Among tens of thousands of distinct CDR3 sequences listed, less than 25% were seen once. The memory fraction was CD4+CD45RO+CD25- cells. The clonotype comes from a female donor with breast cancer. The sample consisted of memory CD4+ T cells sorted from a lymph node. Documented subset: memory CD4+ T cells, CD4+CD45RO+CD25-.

The CDR3 nucleotides are TGTGCCAGCATTTACTTAGCGGGAGAGAGGGGTGAGCAGTTCTTC. Residues: CASIYLAGERGEQFF. The chain carries TRBV6-2 or TRBV6-3 and TRBJ2-1; the match to TRBD2 covers 9 bases. This CDR3 contains 15 residues. The germline V gene has CDR1 MNHEY and CDR2 SVGEGT.